This TCR beta chain was profiled in a study of blood T cell repertoires in COVID-19. Study details: Samples of COVID-19 (acute and convalescent) were obtained from the United States, Italy and Spain. In each case, the material was cDNA or gDNA derived from T cells, B-cell-depleted T cells, or PBMCs.

The CDR3 is made up of 13 amino acids. After removal of 5 bases from V and 8 bases from J, the junction contained 6 bases not matched to a gene. Original data processing: Estimation of nucleated cell counts was performed using reference gene primer amplification. TCRdb keeps only in-frame clones here, not all; method: immunoSEQ multiplex PCR. The DNA gave D and trimming, while V, J and clone size come from that table. The table has 60,000 to 75,000 clones, roughly two thirds seen once. This clonotype was sampled from a woman aged 60-75 years who had been exposed to COVID-19. Sequencing input: PBMCs or T cells enriched from blood (not recorded which). The chain is built from TRBV12-3 or TRBV12-4 and TRBJ1-2; 9 bases are shared with TRBD1. The DNA of the CDR3 is TGTGCCAGCAGTGAGGGACAGGGACGGGGCTACACCTTC. Its translation is CASSEGQGRGYTF.